These 14 T cell receptor beta chains originate from one sample sequenced in a study of T cells in Graves' hyperthyroidism and ophthalmopathy (dated by TCRdb to the late 2010s). Libraries were made using multiplex PCR. The sequencer listed for this sample is Illumina HiSeq 2000. TCR beta CDR3 regions were amplified from RNA transcripts. A first-round RT-PCR of the TCR CDR3 used the HTBI primer set with the Qiagen OneStep RT-PCR kit. TCRdb reanalyzed the raw reads on its own, using fastp at Q25 for trimming and MiXCR for clone calling, and kept in-frame beta chains. Records with the same CDR3 protein are collapsed into one entry carrying the most frequent genes and DNA. For this sample there are about 290,000 distinct CDR3 sequences; 16% appear just once. The top ten constitute around 34% of the sample. The source material was blood. The receptor set was obtained from a man aged 25 to 40 with Graves' hyperthyroidism.

The chain links TRBV19 to TRBJ1-2, with D perhaps TRBD1 (5 bases). Germline CDR1 LNHDA, CDR2 SQIVND (reference sequence). This CDR3 comprises 12 residues. V shed 4 bases and J shed 12 bases, with 15 bases lying between them. This chain's CDR3 is CASSKRTRSDTF. The CDR3 DNA is TGTGCCAGTAGTAAGAGGACACGTAGCGACACCTTC.

This clonotype appeared many times. The chain couples TRBV11-2 to TRBJ2-5, with a weak D call TRBD1 (6 bases). This CDR3 region has 15 residues. Germline V CDR1 and CDR2: SGHAT, FQNNGV. The V and J ends lost 6 bases and 4 bases respectively, with 18 bases between them. In nucleotides, the CDR3 is TGTGCCAGCAGTCGTAACAGGGCGACTATAGAGACCCAGTACTTC. Translation gives CASSRNRATIETQYF.

The V call is TRBV6-1, the J call TRBJ2-3; D might be TRBD2 (6 bases). The CDR3 extends over 15 amino acids. In germline, CDR1 is MNHNS, CDR2 SASEGT. V was pared by 3 bases and J by 2 bases, with 12 bases between. In DNA, the CDR3 is TGTGCCAGCAGTGACGGGGACTCCTACACAGATACGCAGTATTTT. This gives the protein CASSDGDSYTDTQYF.

This clonotype was recorded at least ten times. The CDR3 DNA reads TGTGCCAGCAGTGTTCTTAGGGGGCCCCAGCAGCCCCAGCATTTT. Translation gives CASSVLRGPQQPQHF. This chain joins TRBV2 and TRBJ1-5; TRBD1 agrees at 7 bases. CDR1 and CDR2 (germline): SNHLY, FYNNEI. This CDR3 has 15 residues. With 4 bases clipped from V and 7 bases from J, the junction kept 10 bases outside the gene matches.

CDR3 protein: CASSSPGAGGLAGELFF. In DNA form, the CDR3 reads TGTGCCAGCAGCTCCCCAGGAGCGGGAGGGCTGGCCGGGGAGCTGTTTTTT. The chain is built from TRBV7-9 and TRBJ2-2, with 10 bases aligning to TRBD2. The germline V gene has CDR1 SEHNR and CDR2 FQNEAQ (reference sequence). CDR3 size: 17 residues. V gave up 4 bases and J gave up 6 bases; unmatched junction bases: 11.

This clonotype was counted ten times or more. J is TRBJ2-7 and V is TRBV2; D remains unclear. The CDR3 length is 15 residues. Trimming removed 7 bases at V and 0 bases at J, with 16 bases between. CDR1 is SNHLY, CDR2 FYNNEI, per germline. CDR3 nucleotide sequence: TGTGCCAGCAAGCCCATGCCCCTCAGCTCCTACGAGCAGTACTTC. Protein product: CASKPMPLSSYEQYF.

In DNA, the CDR3 is TGCGCCAGCAGCCAAGATAGAGGAGGCTTTGTCCAGCCCCAGCATTTT. Protein sequence: CASSQDRGGFVQPQHF. This chain uses TRBV4-1 with TRBJ1-5; the D is unclear. The CDR3 runs to 16 residues. Germline values: CDR1 MGHRA, CDR2 YSYEKL. Trimming took off 0 bases at V and 7 bases at J, with 16 bases between the two ends.

This clonotype appeared many times. The rearrangement joins TRBV27 to TRBJ2-1; no reliable D call. This CDR3 is 18 amino acids long. Trimming removed 5 bases at V and 0 bases at J, with 20 bases between. Germline CDR1 and CDR2: MNHEY and SMNVEV (reference sequence). CDR3 nucleotides: TGTGCCAGCAGTCCCATCCTGTCGACGGTAAGCTCCTACAATGAGCAGTTCTTC. Translated: CASSPILSTVSSYNEQFF.

The genes are TRBV5-6 and TRBJ1-3, with no clear D. Germline V gene lookup returns CDR1 SGHDT and CDR2 YYEEEE. The CDR3 length is 14 residues. The ends were cut back, 0 bases at V and 13 bases at J, with 17 bases in the middle. The CDR3 DNA is TGTGCCAGCAGCTTGGGCCCGGACGGACTAGGTATATATTTT. It translates to CASSLGPDGLGIYF. The complete variable domain, with remaining parts taken from reference TRBV5-6 and TRBJ1-3, reads DAGVTQSPTHLIKTRGQQVTLRCSPKSGHDTVSWYQQALGQGPQFIFQYYEEEERQRGNFPDRFSGHQFPNYSSELNVNALLLGDSALYLCASSLGPDGLGIYFGEGSWLTVV.

V and J are TRBV4-1 and TRBJ2-1; 7 nucleotides match TRBD2. The CDR3 is 17 amino acids. With V trimmed by 1 base and J by 5 bases, 11 bases remained unmatched. Germline CDR1 MGHRA, CDR2 YSYEKL. The CDR3 DNA reads TGCGCCAGCAGCCAAGGGGGGGGGAGGGCTCGAAACAATGAGCAGTTCTTC. This gives the protein CASSQGGGRARNNEQFF.

This clonotype has ten or more counts. The V and J genes are TRBV6-1 and TRBJ2-3; D is ambiguous. The germline V gene has CDR1 MNHNS and CDR2 SASEGT. There are 15 residues in the CDR3. Between the trimmed V and J ends, which lost 1 base and 0 bases, there was a span of 8 bases. CDR3 sequence (DNA): TGTGCCAGCAGTGAAGGACCGATTAGCACAGATACGCAGTATTTT. Translated: CASSEGPISTDTQYF.

This clonotype showed up many times. This rearrangement joins TRBV24-1 to TRBJ2-1; no clear D. V was cut by 3 bases and J by 3 bases, with 8 bases left in between. This CDR3 spans 14 amino acids. Germline V CDR1 and CDR2: KGHDR, SFDVKD. CDR3 nucleotides: TGTGCCACCAGTGATCCCACTCTCTACAATGAGCAGTTCTTC. Residues: CATSDPTLYNEQFF.

The V call is TRBV15, the J call TRBJ1-6; the match to TRBD1 covers 7 bases. CDR1 and CDR2 (germline): LNHNV, YYDKDF (reference sequence). The CDR3 is made up of 16 amino acids. The trim removed 1 base at V and 10 bases at J, leaving 10 bases unmatched. CDR3 amino acids: CATSRAGGTAGSPLHF. The CDR3 DNA is TGTGCCACCAGCAGAGCTGGGGGGACAGCAGGGTCACCCCTCCACTTT.

This clonotype came up a few times. The genes are TRBV30 and TRBJ1-5; D is unresolved. The CDR3 covers 12 residues. CDR1 is GTSNPN, CDR2 SVGIG, per germline (reference sequence). V was shortened by 1 base and J by 9 bases, with 10 bases between the two germline ends. The CDR3: CAWSDLDGPQHF. CDR3 sequence (DNA): TGTGCCTGGAGTGATCTGGACGGGCCCCAGCATTTT.